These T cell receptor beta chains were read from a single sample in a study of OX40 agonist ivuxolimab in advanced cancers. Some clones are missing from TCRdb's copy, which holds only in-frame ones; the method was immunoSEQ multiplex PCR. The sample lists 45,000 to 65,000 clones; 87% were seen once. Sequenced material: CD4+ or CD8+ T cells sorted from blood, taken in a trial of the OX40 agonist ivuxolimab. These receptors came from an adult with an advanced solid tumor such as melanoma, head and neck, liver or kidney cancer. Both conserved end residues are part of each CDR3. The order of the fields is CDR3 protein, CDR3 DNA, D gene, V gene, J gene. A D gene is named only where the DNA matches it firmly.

CDR3: CASSEGLYTEAFF
DNA: TGTGCCAGCAGTGAAGGGTTGTACACTGAAGCTTTCTTT
D: NA
V: TRBV6-4
J: TRBJ1-1

CDR3: CASSPGQGGWPQHF
DNA: TGTGCCAGCTCACCAGGACAGGGGGGTTGGCCCCAGCATTTT
D: TRBD1
V: TRBV18
J: TRBJ1-5

CDR3: CASSPPGLAGELFF
DNA: TGTGCCAGCAGTCCCCCGGGGCTTGCCGGGGAGCTGTTTTTT
D: NA
V: TRBV28
J: TRBJ2-2

CDR3: CASSSTSAAPNNEQFF
DNA: TGTGCCAGCAGTTCGACTAGCGCAGCTCCTAATAATGAGCAGTTCTTC
D: TRBD2
V: TRBV28
J: TRBJ2-1

CDR3: CASSQEPDSYNEQFF
DNA: TGCGCCAGCAGCCAAGAACCGGACTCCTACAATGAGCAGTTCTTC
D: NA
V: TRBV4-3
J: TRBJ2-1

CDR3: CASSPTGDEQFF
DNA: TGTGCCAGCAGCCCGACAGGGGACGAGCAGTTCTTC
D: TRBD1
V: TRBV7-9
J: TRBJ2-1

CDR3: CASSAPGTGNTGELFF
DNA: TGTGCCAGCAGCGCCCCCGGGACAGGGAATACCGGGGAGCTGTTTTTT
D: TRBD1
V: TRBV5-4
J: TRBJ2-2

CDR3: CASTILDRASYGYTF
DNA: TGTGCCAGCACCATTCTCGACAGGGCCTCTTATGGCTACACCTTC
D: TRBD1
V: TRBV28
J: TRBJ1-2

CDR3: CASSYYRQMNTEAFF
DNA: TGTGCCAGCAGTTACTACCGCCAGATGAACACTGAAGCTTTCTTT
D: NA
V: TRBV6-5
J: TRBJ1-1

CDR3: CAWSGGVGHTGYTF
DNA: TGTGCCTGGAGTGGGGGAGTAGGACATACAGGCTACACCTTC
D: NA
V: TRBV30
J: TRBJ1-2

CDR3: CASSQWTGGSGYGYTF
DNA: TGTGCCAGCAGCCAATGGACAGGGGGCTCGGGCTATGGCTACACCTTC
D: TRBD1
V: TRBV4-2
J: TRBJ1-2